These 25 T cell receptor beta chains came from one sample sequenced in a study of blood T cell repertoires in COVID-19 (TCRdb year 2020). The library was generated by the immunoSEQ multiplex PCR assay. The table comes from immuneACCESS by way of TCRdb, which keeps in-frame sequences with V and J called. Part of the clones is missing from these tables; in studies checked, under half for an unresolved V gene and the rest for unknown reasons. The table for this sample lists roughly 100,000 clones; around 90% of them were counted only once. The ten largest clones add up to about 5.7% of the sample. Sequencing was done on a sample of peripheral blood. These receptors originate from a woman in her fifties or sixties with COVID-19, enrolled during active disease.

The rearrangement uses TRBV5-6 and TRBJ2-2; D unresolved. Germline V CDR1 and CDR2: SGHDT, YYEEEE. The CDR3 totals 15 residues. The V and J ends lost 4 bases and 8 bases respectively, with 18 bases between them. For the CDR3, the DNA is TGTGCCAGCAGCCTTAGACAAAATTCTTTAGGGGAGCTGTTTTTT. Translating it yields CASSLRQNSLGELFF. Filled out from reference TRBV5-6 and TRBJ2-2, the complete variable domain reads DAGVTQSPTHLIKTRGQQVTLRCSPKSGHDTVSWYQQALGQGPQFIFQYYEEEERQRGNFPDRFSGHQFPNYSSELNVNALLLGDSALYLCASSLRQNSLGELFFGEGSRLTVL.

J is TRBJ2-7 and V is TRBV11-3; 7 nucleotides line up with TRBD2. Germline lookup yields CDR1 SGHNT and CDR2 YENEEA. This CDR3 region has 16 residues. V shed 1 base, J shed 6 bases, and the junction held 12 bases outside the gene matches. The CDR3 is CASSLVGGTGSGEQYF. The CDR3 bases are TGTGCCAGCAGCTTAGTGGGGGGGACGGGAAGCGGCGAGCAGTACTTC.

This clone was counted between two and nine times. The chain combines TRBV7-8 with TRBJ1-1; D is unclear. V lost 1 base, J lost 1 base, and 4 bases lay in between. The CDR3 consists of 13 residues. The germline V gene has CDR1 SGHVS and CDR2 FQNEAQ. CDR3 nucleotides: TGTGCCAGCAGCTTAGGGCAGAACACTGAAGCTTTCTTT. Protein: CASSLGQNTEAFF.

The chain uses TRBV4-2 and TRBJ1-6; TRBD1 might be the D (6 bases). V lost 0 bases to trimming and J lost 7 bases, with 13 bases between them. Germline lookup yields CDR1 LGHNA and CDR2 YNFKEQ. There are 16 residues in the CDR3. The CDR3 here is CASSQELGQRNSPLHF. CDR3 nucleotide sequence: TGTGCCAGCAGCCAAGAACTGGGACAAAGGAATTCACCCCTCCACTTT.

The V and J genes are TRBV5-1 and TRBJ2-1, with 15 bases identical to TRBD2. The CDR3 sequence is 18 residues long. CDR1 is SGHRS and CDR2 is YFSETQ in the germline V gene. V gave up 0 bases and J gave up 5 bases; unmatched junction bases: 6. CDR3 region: CASSLGGTSGGRHNEQFF. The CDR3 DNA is TGCGCCAGCAGCTTGGGAGGGACTAGCGGGGGGCGACACAATGAGCAGTTCTTC.

CDR3 amino acids: CAWNRGRNTGELFF. The CDR3 DNA is TGTGCCTGGAACAGGGGTAGAAACACCGGGGAGCTGTTTTTT. The chain has TRBV30 and TRBJ2-2; 7 bases match TRBD1. J lost 2 bases, V lost 4 bases, and 4 bases had no gene match. The CDR3 runs to 14 residues. CDR1 is GTSNPN and CDR2 is SVGIG in the germline V gene (reference sequence).

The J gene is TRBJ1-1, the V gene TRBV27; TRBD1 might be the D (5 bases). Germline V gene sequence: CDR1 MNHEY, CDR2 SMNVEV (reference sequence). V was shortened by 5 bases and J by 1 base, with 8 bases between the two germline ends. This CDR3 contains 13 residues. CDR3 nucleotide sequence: TGTGCCAGCAGTATCGGACAGAACACTGAAGCTTTCTTT. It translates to CASSIGQNTEAFF.

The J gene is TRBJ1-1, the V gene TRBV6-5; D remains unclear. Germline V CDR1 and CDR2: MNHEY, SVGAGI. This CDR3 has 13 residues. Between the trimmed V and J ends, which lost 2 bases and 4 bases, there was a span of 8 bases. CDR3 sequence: CASSYTGSTEAFF. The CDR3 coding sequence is TGTGCCAGCAGTTACACCGGGTCCACTGAAGCTTTCTTT.

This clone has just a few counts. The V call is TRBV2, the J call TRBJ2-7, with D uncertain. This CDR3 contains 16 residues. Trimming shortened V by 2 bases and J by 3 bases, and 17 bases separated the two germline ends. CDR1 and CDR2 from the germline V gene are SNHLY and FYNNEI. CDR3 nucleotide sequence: TGTGCCAGCAGTGAAAGGTCGCAGATATCGGGCTACGAGCAGTACTTC. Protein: CASSERSQISGYEQYF.

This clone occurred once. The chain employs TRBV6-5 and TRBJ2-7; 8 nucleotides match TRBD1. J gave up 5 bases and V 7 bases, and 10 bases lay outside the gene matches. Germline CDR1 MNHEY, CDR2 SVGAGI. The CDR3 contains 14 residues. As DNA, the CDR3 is TGTGCCAGCAACGCCGACAGGGGAACCCACGAGCAGTACTTC. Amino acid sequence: CASNADRGTHEQYF.

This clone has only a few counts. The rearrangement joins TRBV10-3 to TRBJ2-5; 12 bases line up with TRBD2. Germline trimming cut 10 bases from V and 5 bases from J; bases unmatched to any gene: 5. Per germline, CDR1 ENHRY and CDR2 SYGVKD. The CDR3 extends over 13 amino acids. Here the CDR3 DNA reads TGTGCCACTAGCGGGGGGGCTTTCGAGACCCAGTACTTC. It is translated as CATSGGAFETQYF.

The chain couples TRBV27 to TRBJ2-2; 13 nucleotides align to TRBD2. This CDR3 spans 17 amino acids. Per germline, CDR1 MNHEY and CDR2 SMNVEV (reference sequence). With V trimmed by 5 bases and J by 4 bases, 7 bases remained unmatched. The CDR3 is CASSQLAGGPGTGELFF. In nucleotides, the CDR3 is TGTGCCAGCAGTCAACTAGCGGGGGGGCCCGGCACCGGGGAGCTGTTTTTT.

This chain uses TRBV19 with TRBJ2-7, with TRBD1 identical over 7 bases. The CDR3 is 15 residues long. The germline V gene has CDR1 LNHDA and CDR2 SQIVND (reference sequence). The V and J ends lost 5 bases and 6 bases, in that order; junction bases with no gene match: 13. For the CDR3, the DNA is TGTGCCAGTAGTGTACAACCTAGAACAGGGGTCGAGCAGTACTTC. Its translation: CASSVQPRTGVEQYF.

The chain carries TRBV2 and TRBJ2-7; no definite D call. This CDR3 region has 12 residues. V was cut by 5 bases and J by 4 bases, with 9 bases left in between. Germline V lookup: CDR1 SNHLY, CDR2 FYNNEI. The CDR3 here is CASSPTSYEQYF. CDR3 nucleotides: TGTGCCAGCAGTCCCACGAGTTACGAGCAGTACTTC.

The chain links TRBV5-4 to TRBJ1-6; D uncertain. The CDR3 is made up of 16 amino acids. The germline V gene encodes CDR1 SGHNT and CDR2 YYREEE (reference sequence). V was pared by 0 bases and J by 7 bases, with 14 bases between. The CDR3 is CASSLGGRQFNSPLHF. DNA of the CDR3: TGTGCCAGCAGCTTGGGTGGGCGTCAGTTCAATTCACCCCTCCACTTT.

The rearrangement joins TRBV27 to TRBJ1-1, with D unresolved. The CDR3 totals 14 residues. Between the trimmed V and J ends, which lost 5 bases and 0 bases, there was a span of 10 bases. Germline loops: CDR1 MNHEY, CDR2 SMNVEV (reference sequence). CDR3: CASSQNQMNTEAFF. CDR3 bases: TGTGCCAGCAGTCAAAACCAGATGAACACTGAAGCTTTCTTT.

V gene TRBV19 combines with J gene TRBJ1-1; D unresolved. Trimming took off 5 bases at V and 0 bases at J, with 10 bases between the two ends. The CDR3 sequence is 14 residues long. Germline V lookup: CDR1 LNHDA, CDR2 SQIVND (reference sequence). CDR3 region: CASSYVGLNTEAFF. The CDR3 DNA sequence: TGTGCCAGTAGTTACGTCGGGTTGAACACTGAAGCTTTCTTT.

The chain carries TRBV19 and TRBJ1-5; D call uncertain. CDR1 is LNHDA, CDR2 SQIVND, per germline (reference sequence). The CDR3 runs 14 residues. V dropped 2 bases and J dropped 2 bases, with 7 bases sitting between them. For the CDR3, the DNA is TGTGCCAGTAGTATACGGGATGGCAATCAGCCCCAGCATTTT. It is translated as CASSIRDGNQPQHF. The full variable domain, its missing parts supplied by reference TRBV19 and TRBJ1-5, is DGGITQSPKYLFRKEGQNVTLSCEQNLNHDAMYWYRQDPGQGLRLIYYSQIVNDFQKGDIAEGYSVSREKKESFPLTVTSAQKNPTAFYLCASSIRDGNQPQHFGDGTRLSIL.

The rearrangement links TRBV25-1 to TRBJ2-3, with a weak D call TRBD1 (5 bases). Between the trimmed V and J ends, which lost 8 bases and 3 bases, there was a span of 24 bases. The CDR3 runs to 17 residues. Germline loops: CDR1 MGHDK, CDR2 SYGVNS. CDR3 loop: CASPEWFWAGWTDTQYF. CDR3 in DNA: TGTGCCAGCCCTGAATGGTTTTGGGCAGGGTGGACAGATACGCAGTATTTT.

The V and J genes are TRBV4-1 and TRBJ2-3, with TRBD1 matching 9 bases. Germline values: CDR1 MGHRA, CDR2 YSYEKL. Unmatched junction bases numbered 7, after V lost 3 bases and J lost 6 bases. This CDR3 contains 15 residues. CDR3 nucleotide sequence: TGCGCCAGCAGCCACCGGGACAGGGATCTGGATACGCAGTATTTT. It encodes CASSHRDRDLDTQYF.

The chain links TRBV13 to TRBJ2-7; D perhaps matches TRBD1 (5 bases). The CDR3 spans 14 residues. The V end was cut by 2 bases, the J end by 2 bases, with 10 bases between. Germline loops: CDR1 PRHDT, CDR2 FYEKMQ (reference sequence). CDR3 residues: CASSLPTETYEQYF. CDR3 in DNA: TGTGCCAGCAGCTTACCGACAGAGACCTACGAGCAGTACTTC.

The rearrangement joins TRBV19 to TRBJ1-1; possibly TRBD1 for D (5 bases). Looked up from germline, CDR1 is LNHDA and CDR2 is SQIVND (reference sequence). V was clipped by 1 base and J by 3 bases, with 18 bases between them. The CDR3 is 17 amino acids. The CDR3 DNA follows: TGTGCCAGTAGTATAGGGGGCCCCGGAAGGGTTTACACTGAAGCTTTCTTT. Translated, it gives CASSIGGPGRVYTEAFF.

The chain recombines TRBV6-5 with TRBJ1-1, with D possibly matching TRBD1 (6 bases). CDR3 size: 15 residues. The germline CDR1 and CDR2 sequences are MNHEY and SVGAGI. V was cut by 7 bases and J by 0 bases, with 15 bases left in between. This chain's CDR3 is CASNLPGQLNTEAFF. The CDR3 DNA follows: TGTGCCAGCAATCTACCAGGACAGTTGAACACTGAAGCTTTCTTT.

The CDR3 loop is CASRTGTSGNTIYF. The CDR3 bases are TGTGCCAGCAGGACCGGGACATCTGGAAACACCATATATTTT. This chain uses TRBV2 with TRBJ1-3, with D tentatively TRBD1 (6 bases). This CDR3 is built from 14 residues. V dropped 6 bases and J dropped 1 base, with 10 bases sitting between them. Germline values: CDR1 SNHLY, CDR2 FYNNEI.

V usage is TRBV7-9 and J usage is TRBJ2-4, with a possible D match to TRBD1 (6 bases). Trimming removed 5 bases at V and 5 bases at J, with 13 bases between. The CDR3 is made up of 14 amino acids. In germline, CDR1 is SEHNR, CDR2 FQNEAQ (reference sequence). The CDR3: CASSRRGAENIQYF. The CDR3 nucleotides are TGTGCCAGCAGCCGCAGGGGCGCGGAAAACATTCAGTACTTC.